This T cell receptor beta chain was captured in a study of OX40 agonist ivuxolimab in advanced cancers. As for this clone: Antigen specificity is unknown.

Study-level findings and limits: Near-lowest levels of clonal expansion characterized partial responders at 0.1-3.0 mg/kg.

This CDR3 region has 18 residues. Per germline, CDR1 SGHRS and CDR2 YFSETQ. Trimming removed 0 bases from V and 0 bases from J; junction bases left unmatched: 6. Repertoires were generated with immunoSEQ multiplex PCR, while TCRdb's copy carries only in-frame clones and drops some. The table lists 70,000 or so clones, 90% to 95% of them singletons. The origin of this receptor is an adult with an advanced solid tumor such as melanoma, head and neck, liver or kidney cancer. This chain joins TRBV5-1 and TRBJ2-3; 11 bases map to TRBD2. The sample was CD4+ or CD8+ T cells sorted from blood, taken in a trial of the OX40 agonist ivuxolimab. The CDR3 DNA sequence: TGCGCCAGCAGCTTGGGGGGGACTAGCGGTACTAGCACAGATACGCAGTATTTT. Its protein is CASSLGGTSGTSTDTQYF.